This T cell receptor beta chain is from a study of early T cells in non-severe SARS-CoV-2 infection. Across the study: Sequencing used unsorted whole-blood bulk RNA, so chains lack pairing.

As regards this clonotype: The antigen remains undetermined. Possible read error: a much larger clone is one base away.

In the library, individual cDNA molecules carried attached unique molecular identifiers. TCRdb re-analysed the 5' RACE reads in MiXCR, keeping a single row per CDR3 protein. Of tens of thousands of distinct CDR3 sequences in the sample, 10% to 15% were seen once. The CDR3 has 13 residues. Germline V gene sequence: CDR1 SGHTA, CDR2 FQGNSA. Trimming pared 1 base from V and 0 bases from J, leaving 2 bases between. Broader study findings: Database matching using VDJdb favored anti-spike CD8 responses, with private and CD4 specificities left missing.

The clonotype comes from an adult who was a healthcare worker with PCR-confirmed SARS-CoV-2 infection or an uninfected control (not recorded which). The source material was whole blood. J is TRBJ2-3 and V is TRBV7-2; no clear D gene. The CDR3 sequence: CASSLDSTDTQYF. The DNA for the CDR3 is TGTGCCAGCAGCTTAGACAGCACAGATACGCAGTATTTT.